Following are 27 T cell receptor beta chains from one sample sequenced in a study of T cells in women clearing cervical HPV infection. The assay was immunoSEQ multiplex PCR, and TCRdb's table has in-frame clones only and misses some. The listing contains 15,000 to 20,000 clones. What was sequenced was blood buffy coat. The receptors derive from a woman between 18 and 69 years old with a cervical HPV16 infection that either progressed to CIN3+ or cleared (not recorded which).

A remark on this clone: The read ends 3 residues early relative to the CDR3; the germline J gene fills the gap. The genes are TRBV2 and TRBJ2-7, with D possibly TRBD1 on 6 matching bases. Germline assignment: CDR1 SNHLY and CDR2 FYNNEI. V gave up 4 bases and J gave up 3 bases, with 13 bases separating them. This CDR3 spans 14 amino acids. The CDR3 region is CASSAGELVYEQYF. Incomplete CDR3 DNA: TGTGCCAGCAGTGCAGGGGAACTTGTCTACGAG. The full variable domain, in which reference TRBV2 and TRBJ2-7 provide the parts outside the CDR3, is EPEVTQTPSHQVTQMGQEVILRCVPISNHLYFYWYRQILGQKVEFLVSFYNNEISEKSEIFDDQFSVERPDGSNFTLKIRSTKLEDSAMYFCASSAGELVYEQYFGPGTRLTVT.

The CDR3 loop is CSASIMQEKLFF. The DNA read from the CDR3 is TGCAGTGCTAGTATTATGCAGGAAAAA. This chain connects TRBV20-1 to TRBJ1-4; the D is unclear. The DNA ends 3 residues before the CDR3 does, and the rest of the CDR3 is filled in from the germline J gene. Germline-derived CDR1 and CDR2 are DFQATT and SNEGSKA (reference sequence). V was clipped by 3 bases and J by 8 bases, with 10 bases between them. This CDR3 contains 12 residues.

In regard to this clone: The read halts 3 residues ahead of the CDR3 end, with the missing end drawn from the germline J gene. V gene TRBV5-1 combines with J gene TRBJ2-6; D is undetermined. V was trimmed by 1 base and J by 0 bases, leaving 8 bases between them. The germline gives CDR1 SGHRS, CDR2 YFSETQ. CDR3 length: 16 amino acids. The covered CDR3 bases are TGCGCCAGCAGCTTGCAGTCCAGCTCTGGGGCCAACGTC. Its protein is CASSLQSSSGANV. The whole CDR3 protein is CASSLQSSSGANVLTF.

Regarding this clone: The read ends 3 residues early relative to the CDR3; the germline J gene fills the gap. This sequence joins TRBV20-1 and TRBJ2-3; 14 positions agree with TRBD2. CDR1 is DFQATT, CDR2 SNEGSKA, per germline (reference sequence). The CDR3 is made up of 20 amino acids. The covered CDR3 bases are TGCAGTGCTAGGAGGCTGGGACAATGGACTAGCGGGGGGCTTCATTGGACG. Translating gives CSARRLGQWTSGGLHWT. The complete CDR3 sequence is CSARRLGQWTSGGLHWTQYF.

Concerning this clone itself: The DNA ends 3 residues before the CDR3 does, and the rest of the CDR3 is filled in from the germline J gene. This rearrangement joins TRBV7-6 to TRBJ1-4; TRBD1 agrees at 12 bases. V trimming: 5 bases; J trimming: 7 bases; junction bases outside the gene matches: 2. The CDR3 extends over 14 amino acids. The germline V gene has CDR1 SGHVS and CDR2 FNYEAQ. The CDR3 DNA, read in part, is TGTGCCAGCAGCCGGGGACAGGGGGCTGAAAAA. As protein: CASSRGQGAEK. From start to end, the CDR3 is CASSRGQGAEKLFF.

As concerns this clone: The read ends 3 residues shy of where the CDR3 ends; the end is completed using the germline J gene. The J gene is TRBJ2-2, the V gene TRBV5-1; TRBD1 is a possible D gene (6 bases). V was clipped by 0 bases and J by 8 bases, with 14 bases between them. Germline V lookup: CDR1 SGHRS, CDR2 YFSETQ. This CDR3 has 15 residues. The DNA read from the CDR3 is TGCGCCAGCAGCTTGGCCGGACAGTCTGGGGGGGAG. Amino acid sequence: CASSLAGQSGGE. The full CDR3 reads CASSLAGQSGGELFF. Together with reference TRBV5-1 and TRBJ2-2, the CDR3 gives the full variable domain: KAGVTQTPRYLIKTRGQQVTLSCSPISGHRSVSWYQQTPGQGLQFLFEYFSETQRNKGNFPGRFSGRQFSNSRSEMNVSTLELGDSALYLCASSLAGQSGGELFFGEGSRLTVL.

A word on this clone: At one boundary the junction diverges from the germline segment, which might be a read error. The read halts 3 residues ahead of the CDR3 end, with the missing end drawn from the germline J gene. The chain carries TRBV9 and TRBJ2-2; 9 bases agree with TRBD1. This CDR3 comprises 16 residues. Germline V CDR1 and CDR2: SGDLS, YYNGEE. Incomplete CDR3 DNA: TGTGCCAGCAGCGTAGAACAGGGGGCTAACAGCGGGGAG. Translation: CASSVEQGANSGE. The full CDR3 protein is CASSVEQGANSGELFF. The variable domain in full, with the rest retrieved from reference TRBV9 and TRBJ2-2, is DSGVTQTPKHLITATGQRVTLRCSPRSGDLSVYWYQQSLDQGLQFLIQYYNGEERAKGNILERFSAQQFPDLHSELNLSSLELGDSALYFCASSVEQGANSGELFFGEGSRLTVL.

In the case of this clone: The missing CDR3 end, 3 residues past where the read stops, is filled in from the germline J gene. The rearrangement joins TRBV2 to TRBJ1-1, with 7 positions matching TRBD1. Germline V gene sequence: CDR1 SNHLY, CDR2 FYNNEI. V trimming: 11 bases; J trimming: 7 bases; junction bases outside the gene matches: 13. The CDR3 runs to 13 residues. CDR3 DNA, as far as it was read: TGTGCCGGCAAAAGACAGGGCCAGAGTGAA. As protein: CAGKRQGQSE. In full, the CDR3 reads CAGKRQGQSEAFF.

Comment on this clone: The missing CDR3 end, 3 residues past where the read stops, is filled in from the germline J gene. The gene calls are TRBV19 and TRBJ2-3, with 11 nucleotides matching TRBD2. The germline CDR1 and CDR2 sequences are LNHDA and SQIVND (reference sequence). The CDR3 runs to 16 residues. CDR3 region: CASSKLAGGPEETQYF. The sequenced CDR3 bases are TGTGCCAGTAGTAAATTAGCGGGGGGGCCCGAAGAGACG.

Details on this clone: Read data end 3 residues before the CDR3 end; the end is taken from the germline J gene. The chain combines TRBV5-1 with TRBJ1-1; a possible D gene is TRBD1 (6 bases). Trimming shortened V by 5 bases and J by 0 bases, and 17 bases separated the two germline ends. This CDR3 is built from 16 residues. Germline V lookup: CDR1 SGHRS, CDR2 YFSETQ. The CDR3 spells CASRFGAGDMNTEAFF. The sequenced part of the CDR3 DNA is TGCGCCAGCAGATTCGGCGCAGGGGACATGAACACTGAA.

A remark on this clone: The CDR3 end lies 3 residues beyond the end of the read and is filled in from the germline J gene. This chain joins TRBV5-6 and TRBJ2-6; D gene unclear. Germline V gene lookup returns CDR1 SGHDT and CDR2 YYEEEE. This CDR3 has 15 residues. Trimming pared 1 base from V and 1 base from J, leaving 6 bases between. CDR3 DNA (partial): TGTGCCAGCAGCTTGACGCAGTCTGGGGCCAACGTC. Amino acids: CASSLTQSGANV. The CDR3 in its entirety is CASSLTQSGANVLTF.

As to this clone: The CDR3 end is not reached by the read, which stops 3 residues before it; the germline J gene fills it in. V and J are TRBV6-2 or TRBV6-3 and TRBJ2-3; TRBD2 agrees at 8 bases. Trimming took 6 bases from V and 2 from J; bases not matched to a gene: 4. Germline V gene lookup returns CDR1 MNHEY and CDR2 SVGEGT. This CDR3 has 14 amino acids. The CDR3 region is CASRKLADTDTQYF. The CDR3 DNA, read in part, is TGTGCCAGCAGAAAACTAGCGGACACAGATACG.

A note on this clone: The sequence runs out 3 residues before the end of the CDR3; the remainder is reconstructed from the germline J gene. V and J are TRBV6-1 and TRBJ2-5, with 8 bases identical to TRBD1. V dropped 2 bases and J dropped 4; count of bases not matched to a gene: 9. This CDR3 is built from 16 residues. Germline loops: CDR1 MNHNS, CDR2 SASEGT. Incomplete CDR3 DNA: TGTGCCAGCAGTGAAACGATGGGACAGGTCGGAGAGACC. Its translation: CASSETMGQVGET. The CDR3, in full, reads CASSETMGQVGETQYF.

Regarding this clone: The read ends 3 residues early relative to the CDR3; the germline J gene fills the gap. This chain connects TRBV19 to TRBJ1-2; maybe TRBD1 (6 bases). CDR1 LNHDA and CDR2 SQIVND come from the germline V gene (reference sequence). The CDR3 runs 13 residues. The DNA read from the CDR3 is TGTGCCAGTAGTATGAGAGGGGGAGATACC. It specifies CASSMRGGDT. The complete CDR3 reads CASSMRGGDTYTF.

Here the CDR3 reads CASSLKASGVYDYTF. CDR3 bases read: TGTGCCAGCAGCTTAAAGGCTAGCGGGGTTTACGAC. This chain uses TRBV7-3 with TRBJ1-2; D gene unclear. With the read ending 3 residues before the CDR3 end, the germline J gene is used to fill in that end. This CDR3 spans 15 amino acids. From germline, CDR1 is SGHTA and CDR2 FQGTGA.

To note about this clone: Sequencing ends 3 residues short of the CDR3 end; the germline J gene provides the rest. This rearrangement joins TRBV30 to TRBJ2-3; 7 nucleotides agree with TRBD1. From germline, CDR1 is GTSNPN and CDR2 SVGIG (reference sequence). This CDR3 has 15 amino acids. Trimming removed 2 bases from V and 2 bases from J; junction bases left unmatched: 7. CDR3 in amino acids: CAWSTGTANTDTQYF. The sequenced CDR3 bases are TGTGCCTGGAGTACCGGGACAGCTAACACAGATACG.

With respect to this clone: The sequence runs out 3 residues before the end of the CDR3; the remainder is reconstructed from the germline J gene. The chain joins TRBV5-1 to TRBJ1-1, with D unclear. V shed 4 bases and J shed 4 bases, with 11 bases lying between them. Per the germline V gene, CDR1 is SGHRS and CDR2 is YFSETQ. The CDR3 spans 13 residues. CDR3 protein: CASSPTVATEAFF. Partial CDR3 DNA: TGCGCCAGCAGCCCCACAGTTGCCACTGAA.

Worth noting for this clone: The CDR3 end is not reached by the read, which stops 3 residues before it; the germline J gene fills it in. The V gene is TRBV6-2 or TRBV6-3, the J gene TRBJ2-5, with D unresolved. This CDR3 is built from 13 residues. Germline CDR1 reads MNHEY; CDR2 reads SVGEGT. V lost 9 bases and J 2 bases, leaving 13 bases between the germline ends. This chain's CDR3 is CASYKGRQETQYF. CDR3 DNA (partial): TGTGCCAGTTACAAGGGCCGTCAAGAGACC.

The CDR3 here is CASSLSGLTQETQYF. The DNA read from the CDR3 is TGTGCCAGCAGCTTATCGGGACTGACCCAAGAGACG. The chain couples TRBV7-2 to TRBJ2-3; tentative D call: TRBD2 (6 bases). The DNA ends 3 residues before the CDR3 does, and the rest of the CDR3 is filled in from the germline J gene. The CDR3 covers 15 residues. Per the germline V gene, CDR1 is SGHTA and CDR2 is FQGNSA. The full variable domain, with the rest looked up from reference TRBV7-2 and TRBJ2-3, is GAGVSQSPSNKVTEKGKDVELRCDPISGHTALYWYRQSLGQGLEFLIYFQGNSAPDKSGLPSDRFSAERTGGSVSTLTIQRTQQEDSAVYLCASSLSGLTQETQYFGPGTRLTVL.

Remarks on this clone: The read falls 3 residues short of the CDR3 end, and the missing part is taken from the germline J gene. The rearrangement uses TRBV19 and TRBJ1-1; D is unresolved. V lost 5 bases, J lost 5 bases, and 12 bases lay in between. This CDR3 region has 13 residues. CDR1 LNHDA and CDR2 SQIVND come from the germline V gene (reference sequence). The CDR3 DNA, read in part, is TGTGCCAGTAGTCTTAGGGTAGGGACTGAA. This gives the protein CASSLRVGTE. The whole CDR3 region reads CASSLRVGTEAFF.

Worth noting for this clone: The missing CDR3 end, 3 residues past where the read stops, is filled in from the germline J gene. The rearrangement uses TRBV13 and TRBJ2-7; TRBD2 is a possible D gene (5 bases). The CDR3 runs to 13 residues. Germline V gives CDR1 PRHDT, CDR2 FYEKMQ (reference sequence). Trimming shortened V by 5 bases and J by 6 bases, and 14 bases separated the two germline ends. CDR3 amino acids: CASSRTGSGEQYF. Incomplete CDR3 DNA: TGTGCCAGCAGCCGCACGGGGTCTGGCGAG.

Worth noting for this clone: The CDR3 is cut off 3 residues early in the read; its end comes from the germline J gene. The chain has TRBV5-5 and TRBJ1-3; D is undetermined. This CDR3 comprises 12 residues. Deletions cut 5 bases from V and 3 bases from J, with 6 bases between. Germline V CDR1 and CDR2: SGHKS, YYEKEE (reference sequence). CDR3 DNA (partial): TGTGCCAGCAGTATTATTGGAAACACC. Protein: CASSIIGNT. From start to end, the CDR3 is CASSIIGNTIYF.

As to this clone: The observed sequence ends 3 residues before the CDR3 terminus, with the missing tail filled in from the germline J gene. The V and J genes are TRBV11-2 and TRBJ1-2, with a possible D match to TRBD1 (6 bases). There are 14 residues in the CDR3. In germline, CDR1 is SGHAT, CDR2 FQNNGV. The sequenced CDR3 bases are TGTGCCAGCAGCTCCCGACAGGTGACTGAGGGC. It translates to CASSSRQVTEG. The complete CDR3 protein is CASSSRQVTEGYTF.

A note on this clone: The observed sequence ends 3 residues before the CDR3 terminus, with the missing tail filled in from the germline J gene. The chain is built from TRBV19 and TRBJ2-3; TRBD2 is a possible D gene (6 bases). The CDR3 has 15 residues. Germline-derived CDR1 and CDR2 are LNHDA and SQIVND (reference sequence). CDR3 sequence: CASSMNGGAQETQYF. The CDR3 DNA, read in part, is TGTGCCAGTAGTATGAACGGCGGGGCCCAAGAGACG.

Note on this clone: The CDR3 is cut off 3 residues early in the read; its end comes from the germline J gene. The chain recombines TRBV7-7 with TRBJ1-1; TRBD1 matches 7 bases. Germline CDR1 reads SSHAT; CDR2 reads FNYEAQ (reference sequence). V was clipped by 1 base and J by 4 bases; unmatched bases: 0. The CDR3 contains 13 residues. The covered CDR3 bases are TGTGCCAGCAGCTTAGGACAGGGCACTGAA. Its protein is CASSLGQGTE. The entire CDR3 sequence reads CASSLGQGTEAFF.

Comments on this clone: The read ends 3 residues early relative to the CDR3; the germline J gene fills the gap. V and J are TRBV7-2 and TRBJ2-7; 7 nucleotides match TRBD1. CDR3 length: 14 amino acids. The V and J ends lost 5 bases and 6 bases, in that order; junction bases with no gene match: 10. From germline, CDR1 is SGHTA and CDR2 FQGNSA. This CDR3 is CASSGRQGKGEQYF. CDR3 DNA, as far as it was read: TGTGCCAGCAGCGGTCGACAGGGAAAAGGCGAG.

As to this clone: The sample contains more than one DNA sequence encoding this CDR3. Partial CDR3 DNA: TGTGCCAGCAGTGAAGGATGGGGCGGCGGCTCTGGAAACACC. It encodes CASSEGWGGGSGNT. The full-length CDR3 reads as CASSEGWGGGSGNTIYF. This sequence joins TRBV6-1 and TRBJ1-3, with a possible D match to TRBD1 (5 bases). The sequenced fragment ends 3 residues before the CDR3 boundary, so the rest is inferred from the germline J gene. V dropped 1 base and J dropped 0 bases, with 13 bases sitting between them. Germline CDR1 reads MNHNS; CDR2 reads SASEGT. The CDR3 extends over 17 amino acids.